This T cell receptor beta chain was sequenced in a study of blood T cell repertoires in COVID-19. This clone was observed a single time. Cohorts were determined from participant-reported clinical history. In the study's own analysis: For nucleated cells, counts were estimated from reference gene primer amplification. The method was immunoSEQ multiplex PCR; TCRdb's version includes in-frame clones alone and lacks a portion of them. That table supplies the V and J calls and clone size; D and trimming were determined from the DNA. The sample shows roughly 250,000 clones, over 80% of them seen only once. Germline values: CDR1 KGHDR, CDR2 SFDVKD. The CDR3 has 15 residues. V lost 4 bases and J 4 bases, leaving 15 bases between the germline ends.

Material for sequencing was PBMCs or T cells enriched from blood (not recorded which). The clonotype was recovered from a human donor in a cohort exposed to, infected with or recovered from COVID-19 (not recorded which). The donor label of this sample is uncertain. V usage is TRBV24-1 and J usage is TRBJ1-2; no clear D gene. This CDR3 reads CATSEGGQGTYGYTF. For the CDR3, the DNA is TGTGCCACCAGTGAAGGAGGGCAAGGAACCTATGGCTACACCTTC.